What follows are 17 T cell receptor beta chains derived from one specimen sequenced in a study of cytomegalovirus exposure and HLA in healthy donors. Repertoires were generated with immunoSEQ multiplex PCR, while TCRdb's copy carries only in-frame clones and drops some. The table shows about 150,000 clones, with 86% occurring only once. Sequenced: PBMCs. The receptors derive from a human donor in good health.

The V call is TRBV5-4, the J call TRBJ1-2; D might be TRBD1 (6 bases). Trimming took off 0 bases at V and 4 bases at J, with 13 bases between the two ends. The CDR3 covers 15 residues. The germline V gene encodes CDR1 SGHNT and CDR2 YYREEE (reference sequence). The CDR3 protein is CASSLARGISYGYTF. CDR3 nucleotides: TGTGCCAGCAGCTTGGCCAGGGGAATAAGCTATGGCTACACCTTC. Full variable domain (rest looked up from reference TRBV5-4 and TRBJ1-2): ETGVTQSPTHLIKTRGQQVTLRCSSQSGHNTVSWYQQALGQGPQFIFQYYREEENGRGNFPPRFSGLQFPNYSSELNVNALELDDSALYLCASSLARGISYGYTFGSGTRLTVV.

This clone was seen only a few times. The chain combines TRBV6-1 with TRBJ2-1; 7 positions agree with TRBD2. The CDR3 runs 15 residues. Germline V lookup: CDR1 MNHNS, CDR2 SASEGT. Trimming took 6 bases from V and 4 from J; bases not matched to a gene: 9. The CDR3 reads CASRAGTTTYNEQFF. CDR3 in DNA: TGTGCCAGCAGGGCCGGGACTACTACTTACAATGAGCAGTTCTTC.

The CDR3 region has the DNA TGTGCCAGCAGTGTGCCGAGAGGAGGGGCCTACGAGCAGTACTTC. The encoded protein is CASSVPRGGAYEQYF. This chain joins TRBV28 and TRBJ2-7; D is perhaps TRBD2 (6 bases). Germline V CDR1 and CDR2: MDHEN, SYDVKM. The CDR3 has 15 residues. Trimming shortened V by 5 bases and J by 2 bases, and 16 bases separated the two germline ends.

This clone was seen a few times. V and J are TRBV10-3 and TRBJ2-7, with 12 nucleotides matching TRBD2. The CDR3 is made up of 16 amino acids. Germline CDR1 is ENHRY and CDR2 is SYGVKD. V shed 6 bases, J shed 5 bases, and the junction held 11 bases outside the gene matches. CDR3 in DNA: TGTGCCATCAGCGCAATAGGACTAGCGGGGAAGAACGAGCAGTACTTC. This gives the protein CAISAIGLAGKNEQYF.

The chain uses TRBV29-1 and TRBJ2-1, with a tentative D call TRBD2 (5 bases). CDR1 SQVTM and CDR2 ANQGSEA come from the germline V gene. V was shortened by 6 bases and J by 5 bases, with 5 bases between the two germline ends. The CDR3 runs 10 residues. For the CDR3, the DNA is TGCAGCGTGAGGGACAATGAGCAGTTCTTC. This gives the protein CSVRDNEQFF.

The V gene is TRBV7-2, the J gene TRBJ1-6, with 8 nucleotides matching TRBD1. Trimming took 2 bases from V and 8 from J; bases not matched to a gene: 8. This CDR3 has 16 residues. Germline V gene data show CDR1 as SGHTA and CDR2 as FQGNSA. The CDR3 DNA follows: TGTGCCAGCAGCTTACAAGGACAGGGAGTTTATTCACCCCTCCACTTT. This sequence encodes CASSLQGQGVYSPLHF.

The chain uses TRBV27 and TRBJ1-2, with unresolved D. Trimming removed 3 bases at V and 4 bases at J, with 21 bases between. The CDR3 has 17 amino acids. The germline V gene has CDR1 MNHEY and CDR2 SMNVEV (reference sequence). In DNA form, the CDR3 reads TGTGCCAGCAGTTTGTCCCCTCTGGGAGGGCACGTCTATGGCTACACCTTC. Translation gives CASSLSPLGGHVYGYTF.

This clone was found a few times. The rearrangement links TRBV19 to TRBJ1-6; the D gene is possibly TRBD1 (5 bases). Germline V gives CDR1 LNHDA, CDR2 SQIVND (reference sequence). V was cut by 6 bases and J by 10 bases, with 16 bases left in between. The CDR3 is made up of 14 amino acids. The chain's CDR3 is CASRLDSSISPLHF. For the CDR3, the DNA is TGTGCCAGTAGACTCGACAGCTCAATCTCACCCCTCCACTTT.

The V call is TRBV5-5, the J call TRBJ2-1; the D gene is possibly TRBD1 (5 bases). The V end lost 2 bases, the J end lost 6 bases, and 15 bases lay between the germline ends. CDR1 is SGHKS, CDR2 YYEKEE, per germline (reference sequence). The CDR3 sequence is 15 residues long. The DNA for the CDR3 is TGTGCCAGCAGCTTCAGGGATCCAAGGGGCAATGAGCAGTTCTTC. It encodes CASSFRDPRGNEQFF.

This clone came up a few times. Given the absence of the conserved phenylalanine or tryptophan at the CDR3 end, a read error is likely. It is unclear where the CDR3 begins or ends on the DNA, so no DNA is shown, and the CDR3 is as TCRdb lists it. CDR3 region: CASSKGSQ. This chain links TRBV21-1 with TRBJ2-7; the D call in the table, TRBD1, was not verified against the DNA. TRBV21-1 is a documented pseudogene. With termini counted, the CDR3 has 8 amino acids.

CDR3 protein: CASSSPGTSGRGYEQFF. The CDR3 bases are TGTGCCAGCAGCTCACCCGGGACTAGCGGGAGAGGGTATGAGCAGTTCTTC. The chain employs TRBV7-3 and TRBJ2-1, with 14 bases identical to TRBD2. The CDR3 is 17 residues long. Germline V gene sequence: CDR1 SGHTA, CDR2 FQGTGA. V trimming: 4 bases; J trimming: 8 bases; junction bases outside the gene matches: 10. Looking up the rest from reference TRBV7-3 and TRBJ2-1 gives the full variable domain: GAGVSQTPSNKVTEKGKYVELRCDPISGHTALYWYRQSLGQGPEFLIYFQGTGAADDSGLPNDRFFAVRPEGSVSTLKIQRTERGDSAVYLCASSSPGTSGRGYEQFFGPGTRLTVL.

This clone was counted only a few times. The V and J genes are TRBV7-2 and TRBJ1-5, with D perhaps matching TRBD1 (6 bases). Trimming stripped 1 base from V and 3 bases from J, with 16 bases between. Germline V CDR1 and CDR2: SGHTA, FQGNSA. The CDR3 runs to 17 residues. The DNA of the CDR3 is TGTGCCAGCAGCTTAGGAGGCGGCAGGGGAACCAATCAGCCCCAGCATTTT. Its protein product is CASSLGGGRGTNQPQHF.

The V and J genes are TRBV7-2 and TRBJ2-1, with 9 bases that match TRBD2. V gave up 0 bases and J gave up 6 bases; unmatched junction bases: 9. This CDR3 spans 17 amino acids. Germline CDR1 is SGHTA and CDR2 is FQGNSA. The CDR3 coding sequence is TGTGCCAGCAGCTTAGCCTTGGTAGCGGGGGCCTCCAATGAGCAGTTCTTC. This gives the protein CASSLALVAGASNEQFF.

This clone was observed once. The CDR3 nucleotides are TGTGCCAGCAGCCCCGGGCGGTGGGCAGACTATGTAAATGGCTACACCTTC. Its translation: CASSPGRWADYVNGYTF. This chain joins TRBV5-4 and TRBJ1-2; no clear D gene. This CDR3 contains 17 residues. CDR1 is SGHNT, CDR2 YYREEE, per germline (reference sequence). The germline V and J ends were trimmed by 4 bases and 6 bases, with 25 bases remaining between them. Full variable domain (outside the CDR3, taken from reference TRBV5-4 and TRBJ1-2): ETGVTQSPTHLIKTRGQQVTLRCSSQSGHNTVSWYQQALGQGPQFIFQYYREEENGRGNFPPRFSGLQFPNYSSELNVNALELDDSALYLCASSPGRWADYVNGYTFGSGTRLTVV.

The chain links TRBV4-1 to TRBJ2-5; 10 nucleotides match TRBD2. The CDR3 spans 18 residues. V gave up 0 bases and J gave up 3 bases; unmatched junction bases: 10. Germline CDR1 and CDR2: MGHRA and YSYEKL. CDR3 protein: CASSQESFLAGEKETQYF. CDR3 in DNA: TGCGCCAGCAGCCAAGAGAGTTTTCTAGCGGGGGAAAAAGAGACCCAGTACTTC.

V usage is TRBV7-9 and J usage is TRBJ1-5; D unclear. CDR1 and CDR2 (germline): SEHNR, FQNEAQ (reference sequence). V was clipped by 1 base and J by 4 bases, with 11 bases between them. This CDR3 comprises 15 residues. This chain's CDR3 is CASSLGARENQPQHF. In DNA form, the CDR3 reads TGTGCCAGCAGCTTAGGTGCCCGGGAAAATCAGCCCCAGCATTTT.

The CDR3 sequence: CASSGTSSKETQYF. The CDR3 coding sequence is TGTGCCAGCAGTGGCACTAGTTCCAAAGAGACCCAGTACTTC. J is TRBJ2-5 and V is TRBV5-6, with D perhaps TRBD2 (5 bases). Deletions cut 5 bases from V and 3 bases from J, with 14 bases between. There are 14 residues in the CDR3. CDR1 is SGHDT and CDR2 is YYEEEE in the germline V gene.